This T cell receptor beta chain appears in the sequencing data of a study of T cell repertoires in cytomegalovirus infection. Study overall: Indicated by public TCR beta signatures were CMV infection and matching HLA type.

The CDR3 has 14 amino acids. The V and J ends lost 2 bases and 8 bases respectively, with 13 bases between them. CDR1 MDHEN and CDR2 SYDVKM come from the germline V gene. This clonotype has ten or more counts. TCRdb called the reads again in MiXCR, with one record for every CDR3 protein. The sample has 200,000 to 250,000 distinct CDR3 sequences; approximately 7% are singletons. This sequence joins TRBV28 and TRBJ2-1, with D possibly being TRBD1 (5 bases). The sample taken for sequencing was PBMCs. The receptor comes from a human donor in good health (CMV status not recorded). Some clones in this sample may be carry-over from other donors' samples. In DNA, the CDR3 is TGTGCCAGCAGTTTAGACAGTCCCATCGATGAGCAGTTCTTC. It encodes CASSLDSPIDEQFF.